The source of this T cell receptor (beta chain) is a study of control samples from healthy donors and cancer patients (dated by TCRdb to 2019 to 2021). Libraries were built with the immunoSEQ multiplex PCR assay. The immuneACCESS repertoire file appears here via TCRdb, limited to in-frame rearrangements. These files lack a portion of the clones; in checked studies, under half of the deficit traces to unresolved V genes, and the cause of the others is not known. A total of 150,000 to 200,000 clones appear in this sample, 91% of them only once. Roughly 1.6% of the sample is in the top ten clones. Comment on this clone: What this receptor recognizes is not known. No much larger clone is present one base from it, and per-base qualities are unavailable.

The CDR3 numbers 14 residues from cysteine through phenylalanine. The sequence is cut down to CDR3 DNA, 42 bases in frame from base 1. A distance of 8 bases separates the germline ends of V and J, which lose 3 bases and 3 bases respectively. In the germline V gene, CDR1 corresponds to KGHSH and CDR2 to LQKENI. The sequence came from a woman younger than 45 in good health. The chain is made from TRBV18 and TRBJ2-2; no D gene is confidently identified. The sequenced material came from blood. The CDR3 region: CASSPGSHTGELFF. The nucleotide sequence reads as follows: TGTGCCAGCTCACCGGGGTCCCACACCGGGGAGCTGTTTTTT.